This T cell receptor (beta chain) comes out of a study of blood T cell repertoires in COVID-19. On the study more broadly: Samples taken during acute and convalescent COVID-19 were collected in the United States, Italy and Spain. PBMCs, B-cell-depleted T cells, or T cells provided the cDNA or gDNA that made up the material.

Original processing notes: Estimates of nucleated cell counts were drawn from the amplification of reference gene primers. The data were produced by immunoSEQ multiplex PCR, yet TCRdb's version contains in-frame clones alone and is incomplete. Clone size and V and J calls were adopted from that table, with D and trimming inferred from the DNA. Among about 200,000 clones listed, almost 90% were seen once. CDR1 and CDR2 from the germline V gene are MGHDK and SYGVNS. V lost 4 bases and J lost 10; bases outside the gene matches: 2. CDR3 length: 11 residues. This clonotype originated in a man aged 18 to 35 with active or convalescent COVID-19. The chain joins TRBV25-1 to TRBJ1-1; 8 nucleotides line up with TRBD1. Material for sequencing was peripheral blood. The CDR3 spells CASSGGQAAFF. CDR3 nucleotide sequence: TGTGCCAGCAGTGGGGGACAGGCAGCTTTCTTT.